The 30 T cell receptor beta chains given below trace back to one sample, sequenced in a study of blood T cell repertoires in COVID-19. Assay used: immunoSEQ multiplex PCR; TCRdb lists only in-frame clones, some missing. The profile shows about 170,000 clones, 70% to 90% of them singletons. Sequencing was carried out using peripheral blood. The receptors originated from a man between 40 and 49 years old who had recovered from COVID-19.

V is TRBV7-9 and J is TRBJ1-4, with TRBD1 matching 8 bases. The CDR3 extends over 14 amino acids. Germline V lookup: CDR1 SEHNR, CDR2 FQNEAQ (reference sequence). V gave up 5 bases and J gave up 10 bases; unmatched junction bases: 9. CDR3 sequence: CASSQSVGQGKLFF. Here the CDR3 DNA reads TGTGCCAGCAGCCAATCCGTTGGACAGGGAAAACTGTTTTTT.

This chain uses TRBV27 with TRBJ1-5; D perhaps matches TRBD1 (5 bases). CDR3 size: 14 residues. Germline-derived CDR1 and CDR2 are MNHEY and SMNVEV (reference sequence). V was clipped by 6 bases and J by 2 bases, with 11 bases between them. The CDR3, as DNA: TGTGCCAGCAGGGCGGGGGGGGGCAATCAGCCCCAGCATTTT. Its translation: CASRAGGGNQPQHF.

In regard to this clone: Mismatch with germline at one junction end may stem from a read error. This sequence joins TRBV15 and TRBJ2-1; 7 bases align to TRBD2. Germline-derived CDR1 and CDR2 are LNHNV and YYDKDF (reference sequence). The CDR3 sequence is 12 residues long. Here the CDR3 DNA reads TGTGCCACCAGCAGAGATCTTGCGGGAGCAGTCTTC. Its translation: CATSRDLAGAVF. The full variable domain, in which reference TRBV15 and TRBJ2-1 provide the parts outside the CDR3, is DAMVIQNPRYQVTQFGKPVTLSCSQTLNHNVMYWYQQKSSQAPKLLFHYYDKDFNNEADTPDNFQSRRPNTSFCFLDIRSPGLGDTAMYLCATSRDLAGAVFGPGTRLTVL.

This rearrangement joins TRBV15 to TRBJ1-1; TRBD1 is a possible D gene (6 bases). V was clipped by 0 bases and J by 2 bases, with 10 bases between them. CDR1 and CDR2 from the germline V gene are LNHNV and YYDKDF (reference sequence). The CDR3 totals 15 residues. CDR3 sequence (DNA): TGTGCCACCAGCAGAGATAGGGGGGGAAACACTGAAGCTTTCTTT. It specifies CATSRDRGGNTEAFF.

This clone was recorded once. The V gene is TRBV6-5, the J gene TRBJ2-7; TRBD1 aligns across 10 bases. V trimming: 5 bases; J trimming: 2 bases; junction bases outside the gene matches: 6. This CDR3 comprises 15 residues. Per the germline V gene, CDR1 is MNHEY and CDR2 is SVGAGI. The CDR3 is CASSPTGTGAYEQYF. CDR3 DNA: TGTGCCAGCAGTCCCACCGGGACAGGGGCCTACGAGCAGTACTTC.

This clone was detected only a few times. J is TRBJ1-6 and V is TRBV12-3 or TRBV12-4; D ambiguous. CDR3 length: 12 residues. The V end was cut by 6 bases, the J end by 7 bases, with 7 bases between. The CDR3 loop reads CASRPLNSPLHF. The CDR3 DNA follows: TGTGCCAGCAGGCCCCTAAATTCACCCCTCCACTTT.

The V and J genes are TRBV5-1 and TRBJ2-2; 12 bases agree with TRBD2. The ends lost 3 bases at V and 5 bases at J; junction bases unmatched: 2. Germline V gene sequence: CDR1 SGHRS, CDR2 YFSETQ. The CDR3 is made up of 15 amino acids. This CDR3 reads CASSWGTSGTGELFF. In DNA form, the CDR3 reads TGCGCCAGCAGCTGGGGGACTAGCGGGACCGGGGAGCTGTTTTTT. Looking up the rest from reference TRBV5-1 and TRBJ2-2 gives the full variable domain: KAGVTQTPRYLIKTRGQQVTLSCSPISGHRSVSWYQQTPGQGLQFLFEYFSETQRNKGNFPGRFSGRQFSNSRSEMNVSTLELGDSALYLCASSWGTSGTGELFFGEGSRLTVL.

The V gene is TRBV7-8, the J gene TRBJ1-3, with D maybe TRBD1 (6 bases). The CDR3 loop spans 13 amino acids. Germline CDR1 and CDR2: SGHVS and FQNEAQ. With 5 bases removed from V and 2 bases from J, the gap between germline ends came to 7 bases. CDR3 bases: TGTGCCAGCAGCAGGGGGACTGGAAACACCATATATTTT. It specifies CASSRGTGNTIYF. Full variable domain (missing parts from reference TRBV7-8 and TRBJ1-3): GAGVSQSPRYKVAKRGQDVALRCDPISGHVSLFWYQQALGQGPEFLTYFQNEAQLDKSGLPSDRFFAERPEGSVSTLKIQRTQQEDSAVYLCASSRGTGNTIYFGEGSWLTVV.

The rearrangement links TRBV13 to TRBJ2-1; weak D call: TRBD2 (6 bases). The CDR3 contains 15 residues. In germline, CDR1 is PRHDT, CDR2 FYEKMQ (reference sequence). Between the trimmed V and J ends, which lost 7 bases and 9 bases, there was a span of 22 bases. DNA for the CDR3: TGTGCCAGCACTCTCCTCTCTCCGGGAGTCGGTGAGCAGTTCTTC. This encodes CASTLLSPGVGEQFF.

The chain uses TRBV2 and TRBJ2-7; 10 nucleotides align to TRBD1. Losses at the gene ends were 7 bases for V and 6 bases for J; bases not matched to a gene: 6. Germline CDR1 SNHLY, CDR2 FYNNEI. This CDR3 is built from 13 residues. This chain's CDR3 is CASKDRGESEQYF. The CDR3 DNA is TGTGCCAGCAAGGACAGGGGGGAAAGCGAGCAGTACTTC.

The chain employs TRBV27 and TRBJ2-3; D uncertain. Trimming removed 7 bases from V and 3 bases from J, with 5 bases in between. There are 11 residues in the CDR3. The germline V gene has CDR1 MNHEY and CDR2 SMNVEV (reference sequence). The CDR3 loop reads CASKETDTQYF. The CDR3 DNA sequence: TGTGCCAGCAAGGAGACAGATACGCAGTATTTT.

The chain combines TRBV19 with TRBJ1-1; 7 bases are a match to TRBD1. The CDR3 is made up of 15 amino acids. Unmatched junction bases numbered 8, after V lost 5 bases and J lost 2 bases. Germline lookup yields CDR1 LNHDA and CDR2 SQIVND (reference sequence). DNA for the CDR3: TGTGCCAGTAGTCACGGACAGGAACTAAACACTGAAGCTTTCTTT. Protein sequence: CASSHGQELNTEAFF.

The genes are TRBV10-3 and TRBJ2-7, with 10 bases fitting TRBD1. With V trimmed by 4 bases and J by 2 bases, 2 bases remained unmatched. The germline V gene has CDR1 ENHRY and CDR2 SYGVKD. CDR3 length: 14 residues. The CDR3 DNA reads TGTGCCATCAGTGGGACAGGGGGACCCTACGAGCAGTACTTC. It codes for CAISGTGGPYEQYF.

This sequence joins TRBV5-6 and TRBJ2-1; 11 bases are shared with TRBD2. Trimming cost V 4 bases and J 4 bases; bases outside gene matches: 4. This CDR3 contains 15 residues. Germline-derived CDR1 and CDR2 are SGHDT and YYEEEE. CDR3 sequence (DNA): TGTGCCAGCAGCGGCGGACTAGCGGGTTACAATGAGCAGTTCTTC. Translated: CASSGGLAGYNEQFF.

The chain joins TRBV15 to TRBJ2-3; TRBD2 might be the D (6 bases). The CDR3 is 14 residues long. Between the trimmed V and J ends, which lost 7 bases and 2 bases, there was a span of 13 bases. Germline lookup yields CDR1 LNHNV and CDR2 YYDKDF (reference sequence). Here the CDR3 reads CATTPGGDTDTQYF. In DNA, the CDR3 is TGTGCCACCACCCCGGGCGGGGACACAGATACGCAGTATTTT.

The chain couples TRBV4-2 to TRBJ2-2, with D maybe TRBD2 (5 bases). Germline CDR1 and CDR2: LGHNA and YNFKEQ. The CDR3 runs to 14 residues. Trimming cost V 4 bases and J 7 bases, with 13 bases left between them. DNA of the CDR3: TGTGCCAGCAGCCCACGAGGGCTGGGCGGGGAGCTGTTTTTT. It is translated as CASSPRGLGGELFF.

The V call is TRBV5-6, the J call TRBJ2-7; 8 positions agree with TRBD2. Germline V lookup: CDR1 SGHDT, CDR2 YYEEEE. J was trimmed by 4 bases and V by 3 bases; bases with no gene match: 9. This CDR3 has 15 amino acids. CDR3: CASSSRPASGYEQYF. For the CDR3, the DNA is TGTGCCAGCAGCTCCCGCCCGGCTAGCGGGTACGAGCAGTACTTC.

This clone was counted a single time. The genes are TRBV20-1 and TRBJ2-1; 8 nucleotides align to TRBD2. The CDR3 contains 16 residues. Germline V gene data show CDR1 as DFQATT and CDR2 as SNEGSKA (reference sequence). With 3 bases clipped from V and 5 bases from J, the junction kept 12 bases outside the gene matches. In DNA, the CDR3 is TGCAGTGCTAGTGGATTCCGGGGGGGTATGAACAATGAGCAGTTCTTC. Translating gives CSASGFRGGMNNEQFF.

The V call is TRBV11-2, the J call TRBJ1-6; unclear D gene. Per germline, CDR1 SGHAT and CDR2 FQNNGV. V shed 5 bases and J shed 13 bases, with 24 bases lying between them. This CDR3 spans 16 amino acids. CDR3 coding DNA: TGTGCCAGCAGCCCGGAACCTTTCGCGGATAATTTTCCCCTCCACTTT. It is translated as CASSPEPFADNFPLHF.

The chain couples TRBV18 to TRBJ1-2; D is perhaps TRBD1 (6 bases). V was pared by 6 bases and J by 6 bases, with 17 bases between. CDR3 length: 14 amino acids. The germline CDR1 and CDR2 sequences are KGHSH and LQKENI. This chain's CDR3 is CASSGDTLGDGYTF. CDR3 DNA sequence: TGTGCCAGCTCGGGGGACACCCTAGGCGATGGCTACACCTTC.

This chain connects TRBV7-2 to TRBJ2-7; TRBD1 matches at 7 bases. CDR3 length: 17 amino acids. Germline V gives CDR1 SGHTA, CDR2 FQGNSA. J gave up 0 bases and V 5 bases, and 13 bases lay outside the gene matches. The DNA of the CDR3 is TGTGCCAGCAGCCCCCACCCCAGGGGGATGAGCTCCTACGAGCAGTACTTC. Translation: CASSPHPRGMSSYEQYF. The variable domain in full, completed from reference TRBV7-2 and TRBJ2-7, reads GAGVSQSPSNKVTEKGKDVELRCDPISGHTALYWYRQSLGQGLEFLIYFQGNSAPDKSGLPSDRFSAERTGGSVSTLTIQRTQQEDSAVYLCASSPHPRGMSSYEQYFGPGTRLTVT.

The chain combines TRBV10-3 with TRBJ1-1, with D possibly matching TRBD1 (5 bases). Germline CDR1 ENHRY, CDR2 SYGVKD. Trimming took off 4 bases at V and 7 bases at J, with 7 bases between the two ends. The CDR3 loop spans 11 amino acids. CDR3 sequence: CAISAGIEAFF. As DNA, the CDR3 is TGTGCCATCAGTGCAGGGATTGAAGCTTTCTTT.

This chain uses TRBV6-6 with TRBJ1-1, with TRBD1 identical over 8 bases. V trimming: 5 bases; J trimming: 5 bases; junction bases outside the gene matches: 10. The CDR3 is 15 residues long. Germline CDR1 reads MNHNY; CDR2 reads SVGAGI (reference sequence). In DNA form, the CDR3 reads TGTGCCAGCAGTACCTCCGGACAGGGTTTAACTGAAGCTTTCTTT. Amino acids: CASSTSGQGLTEAFF.

The rearrangement links TRBV7-9 to TRBJ2-7; the match to TRBD2 covers 15 bases. Germline V CDR1 and CDR2: SEHNR, FQNEAQ (reference sequence). Trimming cost V 4 bases and J 2 bases; bases outside gene matches: 3. The CDR3 is made up of 16 amino acids. DNA of the CDR3: TGTGCCAGCAGCTCGGGACTAGCGGGAGGCACCTACGAGCAGTACTTC. It yields the protein CASSSGLAGGTYEQYF.

The chain has TRBV4-1 and TRBJ1-2; D unresolved. Trimming cost V 1 base and J 8 bases, with 14 bases left between them. The length of the CDR3 is 14 residues. Germline V gives CDR1 MGHRA, CDR2 YSYEKL. The CDR3 reads CASSQGAAVGGYTF. The CDR3 DNA reads TGCGCCAGCAGCCAAGGGGCTGCAGTAGGCGGCTACACCTTC.

The V gene is TRBV2, the J gene TRBJ2-7, with TRBD2 matching 8 bases. This CDR3 is 13 amino acids long. Germline V gene sequence: CDR1 SNHLY, CDR2 FYNNEI. The J segment lost 5 bases and the V segment lost 10 bases, leaving 10 bases of the junction unmatched. CDR3 protein: CATSWLAGDEQYF. CDR3 DNA: TGTGCCACCTCCTGGCTAGCGGGCGACGAGCAGTACTTC.

The V and J genes are TRBV28 and TRBJ1-1; 11 bases are a match to TRBD1. The J segment lost 6 bases and the V segment lost 3 bases, leaving 6 bases of the junction unmatched. Germline CDR1 and CDR2: MDHEN and SYDVKM. The CDR3 spans 15 residues. This CDR3 is CASSFAGTGGAEAFF. As DNA, the CDR3 is TGTGCCAGCAGTTTTGCCGGGACAGGGGGTGCTGAAGCTTTCTTT.

The V and J genes are TRBV18 and TRBJ1-1; 7 nucleotides match TRBD1. The V gene's germline CDR1 is KGHSH and CDR2 LQKENI. This CDR3 has 14 amino acids. V shed 3 bases, J shed 6 bases, and the junction held 7 bases outside the gene matches. The DNA of the CDR3 is TGTGCCAGCTCACCTCGACAGGGCAGGGCTGAAGCTTTCTTT. It is translated as CASSPRQGRAEAFF.

This chain joins TRBV19 and TRBJ1-2, with 7 nucleotides matching TRBD1. From germline, CDR1 is LNHDA and CDR2 SQIVND (reference sequence). The ends lost 4 bases at V and 2 bases at J; junction bases unmatched: 1. There are 13 residues in the CDR3. The CDR3 loop reads CASSTTGNYGYTF. The CDR3 DNA reads as TGTGCCAGTAGTACGACAGGGAACTATGGCTACACCTTC.

The chain has TRBV6-5 and TRBJ1-6; 10 bases fit TRBD1. CDR3 length equals 15 residues. Germline values: CDR1 MNHEY, CDR2 SVGAGI. The junction had 7 bases not matched to a gene; V was cut back by 5 bases and J by 9 bases. This CDR3 reads CASSRPGQGSSPLHF. In DNA, the CDR3 is TGTGCCAGCAGTAGGCCGGGACAGGGGAGTTCACCCCTCCACTTT.